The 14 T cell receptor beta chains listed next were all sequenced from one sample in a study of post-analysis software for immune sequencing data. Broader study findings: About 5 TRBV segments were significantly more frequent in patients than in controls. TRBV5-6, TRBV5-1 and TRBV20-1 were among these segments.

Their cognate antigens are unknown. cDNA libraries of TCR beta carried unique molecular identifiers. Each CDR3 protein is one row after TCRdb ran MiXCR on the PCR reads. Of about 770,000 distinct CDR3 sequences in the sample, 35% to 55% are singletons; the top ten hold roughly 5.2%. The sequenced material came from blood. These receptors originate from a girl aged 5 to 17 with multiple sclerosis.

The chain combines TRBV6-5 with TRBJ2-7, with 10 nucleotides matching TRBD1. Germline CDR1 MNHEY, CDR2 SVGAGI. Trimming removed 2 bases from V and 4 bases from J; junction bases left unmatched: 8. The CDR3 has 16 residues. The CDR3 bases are TGTGCCAGCAGTTACCGCTCGGGACAGGGGCAATACGAGCAGTACTTC. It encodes CASSYRSGQGQYEQYF.

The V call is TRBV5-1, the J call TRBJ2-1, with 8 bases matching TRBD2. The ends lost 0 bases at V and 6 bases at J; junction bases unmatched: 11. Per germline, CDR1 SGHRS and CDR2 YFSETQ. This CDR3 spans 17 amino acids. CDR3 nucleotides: TGCGCCAGCAGCTTGGTTGTCGGGAGGGCCTTGGGCAATGAGCAGTTCTTC. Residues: CASSLVVGRALGNEQFF.

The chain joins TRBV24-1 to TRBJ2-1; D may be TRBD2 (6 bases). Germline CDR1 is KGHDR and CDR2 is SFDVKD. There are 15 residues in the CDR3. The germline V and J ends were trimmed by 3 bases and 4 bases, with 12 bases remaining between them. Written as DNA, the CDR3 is TGTGCCACCAGTGATCCGGCCGGAGGGTACAATGAGCAGTTCTTC. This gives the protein CATSDPAGGYNEQFF.

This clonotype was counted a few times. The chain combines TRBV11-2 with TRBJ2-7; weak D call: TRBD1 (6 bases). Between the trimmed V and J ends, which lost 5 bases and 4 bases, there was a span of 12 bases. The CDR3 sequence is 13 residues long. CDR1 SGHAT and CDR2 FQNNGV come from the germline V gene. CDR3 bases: TGTGCCAGCAGCCCTGGGACATTATACGAGCAGTACTTC. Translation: CASSPGTLYEQYF.

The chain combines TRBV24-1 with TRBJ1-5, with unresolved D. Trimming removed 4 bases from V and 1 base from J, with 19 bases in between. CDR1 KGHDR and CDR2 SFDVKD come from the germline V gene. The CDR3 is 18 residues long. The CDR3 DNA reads TGTGCCACCAGTGAGGACGGTTTGGGGAGATGGAGCAATCAGCCCCAGCATTTT. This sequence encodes CATSEDGLGRWSNQPQHF.

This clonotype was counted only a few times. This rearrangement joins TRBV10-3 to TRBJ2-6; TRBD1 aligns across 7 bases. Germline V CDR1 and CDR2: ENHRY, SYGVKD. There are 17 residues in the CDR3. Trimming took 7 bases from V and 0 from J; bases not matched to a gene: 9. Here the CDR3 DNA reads TGTGCCATCACCGCGACAGGGACCGGCTCTGGGGCCAACGTCCTGACTTTC. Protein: CAITATGTGSGANVLTF.

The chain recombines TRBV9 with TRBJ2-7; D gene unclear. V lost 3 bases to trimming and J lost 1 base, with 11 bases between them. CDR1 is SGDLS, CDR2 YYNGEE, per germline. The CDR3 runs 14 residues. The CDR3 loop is CASSARLGSYEQYF. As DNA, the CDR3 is TGTGCCAGCAGCGCCAGGCTGGGATCCTACGAGCAGTACTTC.

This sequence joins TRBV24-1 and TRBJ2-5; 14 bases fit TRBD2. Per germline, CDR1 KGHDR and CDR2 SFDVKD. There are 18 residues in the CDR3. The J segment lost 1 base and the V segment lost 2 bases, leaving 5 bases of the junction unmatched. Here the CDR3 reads CATSDSWTSGRLQETQYF. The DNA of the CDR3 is TGTGCCACCAGTGATTCCTGGACTAGCGGGAGGCTCCAAGAGACCCAGTACTTC.

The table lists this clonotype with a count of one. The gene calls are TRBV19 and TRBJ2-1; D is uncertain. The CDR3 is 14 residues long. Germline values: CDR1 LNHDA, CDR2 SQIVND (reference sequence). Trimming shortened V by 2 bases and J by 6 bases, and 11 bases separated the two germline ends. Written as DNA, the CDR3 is TGTGCCAGTAGTATATTCCGGGCCGGCAATGAGCAGTTCTTC. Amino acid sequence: CASSIFRAGNEQFF.

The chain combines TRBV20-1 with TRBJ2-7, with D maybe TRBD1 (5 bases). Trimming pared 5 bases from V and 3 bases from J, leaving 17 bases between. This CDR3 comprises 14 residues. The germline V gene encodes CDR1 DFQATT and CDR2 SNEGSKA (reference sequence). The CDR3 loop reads CSASFRAPYYEQYF. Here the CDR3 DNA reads TGCAGTGCTTCTTTCAGGGCGCCGTACTACGAGCAGTACTTC.

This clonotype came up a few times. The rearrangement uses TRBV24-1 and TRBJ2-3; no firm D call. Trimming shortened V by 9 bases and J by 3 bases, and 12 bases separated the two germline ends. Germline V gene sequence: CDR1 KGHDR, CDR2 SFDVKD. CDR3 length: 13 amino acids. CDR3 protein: CATSRGGTDTQYF. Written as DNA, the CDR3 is TGTGCCACCTCCCGAGGTGGGACAGATACGCAGTATTTT.

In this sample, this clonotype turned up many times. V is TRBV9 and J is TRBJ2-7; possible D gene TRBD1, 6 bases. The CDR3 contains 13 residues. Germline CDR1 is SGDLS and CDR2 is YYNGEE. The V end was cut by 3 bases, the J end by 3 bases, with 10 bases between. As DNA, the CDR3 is TGTGCCAGCAGCGGTCCGGACAGCTACGAGCAGTACTTC. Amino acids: CASSGPDSYEQYF. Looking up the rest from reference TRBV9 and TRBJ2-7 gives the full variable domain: DSGVTQTPKHLITATGQRVTLRCSPRSGDLSVYWYQQSLDQGLQFLIQYYNGEERAKGNILERFSAQQFPDLHSELNLSSLELGDSALYFCASSGPDSYEQYFGPGTRLTVT.

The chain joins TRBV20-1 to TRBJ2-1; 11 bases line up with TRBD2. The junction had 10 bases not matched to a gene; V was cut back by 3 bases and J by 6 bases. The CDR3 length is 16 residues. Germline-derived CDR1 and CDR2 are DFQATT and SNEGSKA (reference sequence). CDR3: CSASPIAGGQSNEQFF. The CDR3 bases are TGCAGTGCTAGCCCCATAGCGGGAGGGCAGAGCAATGAGCAGTTCTTC.

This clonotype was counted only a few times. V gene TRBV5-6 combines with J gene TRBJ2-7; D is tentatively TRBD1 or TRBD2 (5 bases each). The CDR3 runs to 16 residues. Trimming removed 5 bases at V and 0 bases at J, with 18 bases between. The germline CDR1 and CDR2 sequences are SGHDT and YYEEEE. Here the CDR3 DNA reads TGTGCCAGCAGAGAAGCCGGGACGCGGAGCTCCTACGAGCAGTACTTC. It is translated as CASREAGTRSSYEQYF.